The sequence of this TCR beta chain was determined in a study of glioma-infiltrating T cells after dendritic cell vaccination. Repertoires were generated with immunoSEQ multiplex PCR, while TCRdb's copy carries only in-frame clones and drops some. The data show roughly 87,000 clones, less than 90% seen once. The time point was: after dendritic cell vaccination, including at tumor progression/relapse. The TCR comes from a human donor with glioblastoma. Sample: blood, taken after dendritic cell vaccination.

The CDR3 reads CASSEVAGNNNEQFF. The CDR3 DNA reads as TGTGCCAGCAGTGAAGTGGCGGGGAACAACAATGAGCAGTTCTTC. This sequence joins TRBV6-1 and TRBJ2-1, with D possibly being TRBD2 (6 bases). Trimming stripped 1 base from V and 5 bases from J, with 12 bases between. Germline V gives CDR1 MNHNS, CDR2 SASEGT. The CDR3 has 15 residues.